This section outlines one TCR beta chain sequence together with its context. Its cognate antigen is unknown. The CDR3 is 14 residues long. Germline V gives CDR1 SGHTA, CDR2 FQGNSA. V was cut by 2 bases and J by 2 bases, with 9 bases left in between. TCRdb analysed the reads with MiXCR anew, one entry per CDR3 protein. This sample has approximately 910,000 distinct CDR3 sequences, with 31% found just once. The data were taken from a study of T cell repertoires in cytomegalovirus infection. Study details: HLA-C-restricted CMV epitopes, recently identified, and well-studied HLA-B-restricted ones were used by the study. Evidence of both CMV infection and a matching HLA type came from public TCR beta signatures.

V is TRBV7-2 and J is TRBJ1-2, with D perhaps TRBD1 (6 bases). This sequence originates from a human donor in good health (CMV status not recorded). Some clones in this sample may be carry-over from other donors' samples. The specimen was cultured CD8+ T cells from PBMCs, collected from culture after CMV antigen stimulation. CDR3 DNA sequence: TGTGCCAGCAGCTTAAACAGGGAAAACTATGGCTACACCTTC. As protein: CASSLNRENYGYTF.